The entry below gives a single TCR beta chain sequence along with its context. Its target is not known. Each CDR3 protein gets one entry after TCRdb re-called the reads with MiXCR. Counted here are around 69,000 distinct CDR3 sequences, 20% occurring once; the ten biggest clones make up 55% to 75%. CDR3 length: 15 amino acids. Germline CDR1 LNHDA, CDR2 SQIVND (reference sequence). V was pared by 3 bases and J by 3 bases, with 15 bases between. These data belong to a study of T cell repertoires in cytomegalovirus infection. About the study: Researchers turned to recently identified HLA-C-restricted CMV epitopes as well as well-studied HLA-B-restricted ones. TCR beta signatures that were public indicated CMV infection and matching HLA type.

Study-wide results and caveats: HLA-C-restricted CMV-specific TCR beta clonotypes prevailed in the ex vivo response. CMV carriers with the relevant HLA were identified by cumulative public TCR beta family frequency.

The input for sequencing was CD8+ T cells from cultured PBMCs, taken from culture after CMV antigen stimulation. This rearrangement joins TRBV19 to TRBJ2-7; no clear D gene. The sequence was obtained from a human donor in good health (CMV status not recorded). Some clones in this sample may be carry-over from other donors' samples. The CDR3 DNA is TGTGCCAGTAGTATGACCGGGTCGTCGATCTACGAGCAGTACTTC. Protein: CASSMTGSSIYEQYF.